This TCR beta chain was identified during a study of T cell responses to AZD1222 COVID-19 vaccine. Study-wide findings and caveats: The donor cohort was predominantly white British with a female majority, and clonal diversity may have been underestimated.

CDR3 size: 15 residues. The germline CDR1 and CDR2 sequences are ENHRY and SYGVKD. This clone has only one observation. Its antigen remains unidentified. Germline is not matched at one junction end, which may reflect a read error. The table came from immunoSEQ multiplex PCR; TCRdb's copy has only in-frame clones and leaves some out. The table records 80,000 to 100,000 clones, approximately 85% of them present only once. J is TRBJ1-1 and V is TRBV10-3; D is possibly TRBD1 (5 bases). The source is an adult who received the AZD1222 COVID-19 vaccine. This specimen consisted of peripheral blood, obtained 28 days after the second AZD1222 dose. The CDR3 nucleotides read TGTGCCATCAGTGCGAGGGGCAGTGGGAACAGTGAAGCTTTCTTT. Translated: CAISARGSGNSEAFF.